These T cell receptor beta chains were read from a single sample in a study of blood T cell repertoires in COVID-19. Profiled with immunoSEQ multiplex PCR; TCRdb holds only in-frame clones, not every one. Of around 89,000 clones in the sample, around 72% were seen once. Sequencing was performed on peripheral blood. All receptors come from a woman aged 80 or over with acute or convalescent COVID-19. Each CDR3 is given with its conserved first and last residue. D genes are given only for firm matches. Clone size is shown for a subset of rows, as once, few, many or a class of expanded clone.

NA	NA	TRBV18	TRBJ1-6	TGTGCCAGCTCACCCGGTGGGGGCACGGATTCACCCCTCCACTTT	CASSPGGGTDSPLHF
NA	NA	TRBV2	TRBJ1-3	TGTGCCAGCAGCTTTAAAGGGGGGGCGGATGGAAACACCATATATTTT	CASSFKGGADGNTIYF
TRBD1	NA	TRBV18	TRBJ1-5	TGTGCCAGCTCACCCTTTAACAGGGGTGGTCAGCCCCAGCATTTT	CASSPFNRGGQPQHF
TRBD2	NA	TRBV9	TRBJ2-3	TGTGCCAGCAGCGTTGGAGGACTAGCGGGGGGGGTTACGCAGTATTTT	CASSVGGLAGGVTQYF
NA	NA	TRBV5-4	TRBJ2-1	TGTGCCAGCAGCGCGGACCAGGGGGCGACGAGGGGGGGCGAGTTCTTC	CASSADQGATRGGEFF
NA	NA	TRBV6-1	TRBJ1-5	TGTGCCAGCAGTGAAGGTAGGGGAGGGAATCAGCCCCAGCATTTT	CASSEGRGGNQPQHF
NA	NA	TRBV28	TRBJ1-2	TGTGCCAGCAGGCCACAGGGAAACTATGGCTACACCTTC	CASRPQGNYGYTF
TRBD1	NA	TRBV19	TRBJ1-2	TGTGCCAGTAGTGACAGGGGGCCCAGCTATGGCTACACCTTC	CASSDRGPSYGYTF
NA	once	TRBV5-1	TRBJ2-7	TGCGCCAGCAGCTCGGAGGGACAGACCTACGAGCAGTACTTC	CASSSEGQTYEQYF
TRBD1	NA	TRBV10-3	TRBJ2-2	TGTGCCATCTCCGGACAGGGGGACACCGGGGAGCTGTTTTTT	CAISGQGDTGELFF
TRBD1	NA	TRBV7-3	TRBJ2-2	TGTGCCAGCAGCCGCGCCGGGACAGATAACACCGGGGAGCTGTTTTTT	CASSRAGTDNTGELFF
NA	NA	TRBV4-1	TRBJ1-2	TGCGCCAGCAGCCAAGGCCCTCAGGGGCCCTATGGCTACACCTTC	CASSQGPQGPYGYTF
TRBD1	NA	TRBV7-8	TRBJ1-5	TGTGCCAGCAGCAAGACCCCCGGGACAGGGGGGTTCAATCAGCCCCAGCATTTT	CASSKTPGTGGFNQPQHF
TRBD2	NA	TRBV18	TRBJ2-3	TGTGCCAGCTCACCATTCGGGACTAGCGGGGGGGCAGATACGCAGTATTTT	CASSPFGTSGGADTQYF
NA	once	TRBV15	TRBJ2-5	TGTGCCACCAGCAGAGCCAGGCAAGAGACCCAGTACTTC	CATSRARQETQYF
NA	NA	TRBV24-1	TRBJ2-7	TGTGCCACCAGTGATGCCCGGGGGGCTGGCGAGCAGTACTTC	CATSDARGAGEQYF
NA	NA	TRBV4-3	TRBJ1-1	TGCGCCAGCAGCCAAGAATTAACGGGGGCTGAAGCTTTCTTT	CASSQELTGAEAFF
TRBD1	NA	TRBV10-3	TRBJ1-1	TGTGCCATCAGGAGGGGGCTGAACACTGAAGCTTTCTTT	CAIRRGLNTEAFF
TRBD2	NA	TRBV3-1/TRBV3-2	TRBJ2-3	TGTGCCAGCAGCCAAGAGGGGGCGGGGGGGCCCGCAGATACGCAGTATTTT	CASSQEGAGGPADTQYF
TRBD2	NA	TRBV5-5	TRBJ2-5	TGTGCCAGCAGCTTGGTCCTAGCGGGGCCCCAAGAGACCCAGTACTTC	CASSLVLAGPQETQYF
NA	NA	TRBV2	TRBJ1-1	TGTGCCAGCATGAGGGAACAGTCGAACACTGAAGCTTTCTTT	CASMREQSNTEAFF
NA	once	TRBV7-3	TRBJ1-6	TGTGCCAGCAGCTTATGGGAAGCGGGCAATGATTCACCCCTCCACTTT	CASSLWEAGNDSPLHF
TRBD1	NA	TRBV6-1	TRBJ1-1	TGTGCCAGCAGTTCCCGGACAGGGCTCACTGAAGCTTTCTTT	CASSSRTGLTEAFF
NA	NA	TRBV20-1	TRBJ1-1	TGCAGTGCTAGTTTCCCCCTTAGACATGAAGCTTTCTTT	CSASFPLRHEAFF
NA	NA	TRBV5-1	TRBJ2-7	TGCGCCAGCAGCTTGGGACAGGCATCCCTAGGGGACGAGCAGTACTTC	CASSLGQASLGDEQYF
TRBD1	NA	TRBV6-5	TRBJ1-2	TGTGCCAGCAGGACAGGGGGCGCAGACTATGGCTACACCTTC	CASRTGGADYGYTF
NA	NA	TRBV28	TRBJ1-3	TGTGCCAGCAGTTCACCGGGGCGAGGGAGGTTCGTCTCTGGAAACACCATATATTTT	CASSSPGRGRFVSGNTIYF
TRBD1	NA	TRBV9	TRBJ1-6	TGTGCCAGCAGAACGACAGGGGATTCACCCCTCCACTTT	CASRTTGDSPLHF
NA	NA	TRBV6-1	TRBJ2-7	TGTGCCAGCAGTGAAGAGGGGGATTCCCCGTACTTC	CASSEEGDSPYF
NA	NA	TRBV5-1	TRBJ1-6	TGCGCCAGCAGCTTGGGTGGGGAGACACCCCTCCACTTT	CASSLGGETPLHF
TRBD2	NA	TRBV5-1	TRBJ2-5	TGCGCCAGCAGCTCGGCTAGCGGGGGCGAGACCCAGTACTTC	CASSSASGGETQYF